This T cell receptor (beta chain) was profiled in a study of T cell changes during pregnancy in multiple sclerosis (dated by TCRdb to about 2019). Turning to the overall study: Changes in the T cell repertoire over the course of pregnancy were examined in this study in women with multiple sclerosis.

Remarks on this clone: There is no known antigen for this receptor. Within one base of it there is no much larger clone, and no base qualities were kept.

The library was prepared using the immunoSEQ multiplex PCR assay. What TCRdb holds here is the immuneACCESS table cut down to in-frame rearrangements. Part of the clones is not present; checked against another copy, under half of the missing clones reflect an unresolved V gene, and the others are unexplained. This sample gives 32,000 or so clones in total; 90% to 95% of them show up just once. The top ten clones comprise around 2.7% of the sample. The CDR1 and CDR2 encoded by the germline V gene (reference sequence) are LNHDA and SQIVND. The CDR3 numbers 17 residues from cysteine through phenylalanine. Only the CDR3 DNA stays, 51 bases, in frame from base 1. The V end gives up 5 bases and the J end 0 bases, leaving 3 bases in the junction not matched to a gene.

This receptor was taken from a female donor in good health, enrolled as a control in a pregnancy study. The starting material was CD4+ T cells from peripheral blood mononuclear cells, obtained in the third trimester of pregnancy. The chain links TRBV19 with TRBJ2-1; 14 central nucleotides agree with TRBD2. The nucleotides are TGTGCCAGTAGTGGACTAGCGGGAGGCGGCTCCTACAATGAGCAGTTCTTC. This sequence encodes CASSGLAGGGSYNEQFF. The full variable domain, with segments outside the CDR3 supplied by the reference TRBV19 and TRBJ2-1 proteins, appears as DGGITQSPKYLFRKEGQNVTLSCEQNLNHDAMYWYRQDPGQGLRLIYYSQIVNDFQKGDIAEGYSVSREKKESFPLTVTSAQKNPTAFYLCASSGLAGGGSYNEQFFGPGTRLTVL.